The 29 T cell receptor beta chains below come from one sample, sequenced in a study of T-cell memory formation after mild COVID-19 (dated by TCRdb to the early 2020s). Library method: 5' RACE. The instrument given in TCRdb is Illumina NovaSeq 6000. TCRdb reprocessed the public reads (quality trimming at Q25 with fastp, clone calling with MiXCR) and kept in-frame beta chains. Here each entry gathers all rows of one CDR3 protein and keeps the most common genes and DNA. In all, the sample holds 400,000 to 550,000 distinct CDR3 sequences, and roughly 23% of those were seen once. The ten largest clonotypes hold around 13% of the sample. Sample: PBMCs or a T cell subset sorted from them (not recorded which). The receptors were gathered from an adult woman who had mild COVID-19 (a few samples of this study predate the infection). The sample titles of this study are shuffled in the database, so cell type and time point are left out; the donor was told from shared clones.

A few counts support this clonotype. The gene calls are TRBV28 and TRBJ2-2; D call uncertain. Germline assignment: CDR1 MDHEN and CDR2 SYDVKM. The CDR3 has 12 residues. Deletions cut 6 bases from V and 5 bases from J, with 7 bases between. DNA of the CDR3: TGTGCCAGCAGCGTAAGAACCGGGGAGCTGTTTTTT. Translating gives CASSVRTGELFF.

This clonotype has only a few counts. This rearrangement joins TRBV7-2 to TRBJ1-5, with no clear D. The length of the CDR3 is 14 residues. The V gene's germline CDR1 is SGHTA and CDR2 FQGNSA. The V end lost 5 bases, the J end lost 2 bases, and 10 bases lay between the germline ends. The CDR3 is CASSPSSGNQPQHF. CDR3 bases: TGTGCCAGCAGCCCCAGCAGCGGCAATCAGCCCCAGCATTTT.

The chain links TRBV20-1 to TRBJ2-2, with D uncertain. The V and J ends lost 0 bases and 4 bases respectively, with 12 bases between them. This CDR3 spans 15 amino acids. Germline V gene data show CDR1 as DFQATT and CDR2 as SNEGSKA (reference sequence). The CDR3 nucleotides are TGCAGTGCTAGAGATTCGAAGACTGGCACCGGGGAGCTGTTTTTT. Protein: CSARDSKTGTGELFF.

This chain joins TRBV12-3 or TRBV12-4 and TRBJ1-5, with no clear D. CDR3 size: 12 residues. V was shortened by 3 bases and J by 3 bases, with 3 bases between the two germline ends. The DNA for the CDR3 is TGTGCCAGCAGTTTCTACAATCAGCCCCAGCATTTT. It yields the protein CASSFYNQPQHF.

The V gene is TRBV9, the J gene TRBJ2-2; 12 nucleotides match TRBD2. The CDR3 loop spans 18 amino acids. CDR1 SGDLS and CDR2 YYNGEE come from the germline V gene. J was trimmed by 5 bases and V by 0 bases; bases with no gene match: 8. CDR3 amino acids: CASSVEASGGVGTGELFF. CDR3 bases: TGTGCCAGCAGCGTAGAAGCTAGCGGGGGGGTCGGAACCGGGGAGCTGTTTTTT.

The J gene is TRBJ2-7, the V gene TRBV30; 10 bases match TRBD2. In germline, CDR1 is GTSNPN, CDR2 SVGIG (reference sequence). CDR3 size: 13 residues. J was trimmed by 1 base and V by 5 bases; bases with no gene match: 2. This CDR3 reads CAWSSGRSYEQYF. DNA of the CDR3: TGTGCCTGGTCTAGCGGGAGATCCTACGAGCAGTACTTC.

The chain has TRBV5-5 and TRBJ2-1; TRBD1 matches 8 bases. There are 15 residues in the CDR3. The germline gives CDR1 SGHKS, CDR2 YYEKEE (reference sequence). The ends lost 4 bases at V and 4 bases at J; junction bases unmatched: 7. The CDR3 here is CASSTGQGRYNEQFF. Here the CDR3 DNA reads TGTGCCAGCAGCACCGGACAGGGTCGTTACAATGAGCAGTTCTTC.

This clonotype was seen many times. This sequence joins TRBV12-3 or TRBV12-4 and TRBJ2-7; D is uncertain. The V gene lost 5 bases and the J gene lost 3 bases, with 8 bases spanning the gap. The CDR3 extends over 12 amino acids. The CDR3 coding sequence is TGTGCCAGCAGTCGGACGGTCTACGAGCAGTACTTC. Amino acids: CASSRTVYEQYF.

A few counts support this clonotype. The rearrangement joins TRBV20-1 to TRBJ2-3; 15 bases align to TRBD2. Germline V gives CDR1 DFQATT, CDR2 SNEGSKA (reference sequence). Germline trimming cut 0 bases from V and 7 bases from J; bases unmatched to any gene: 8. CDR3 size: 17 residues. Here the CDR3 reads CSARDTGLAGGPNTQYF. Here the CDR3 DNA reads TGCAGTGCTAGAGATACGGGACTAGCGGGGGGACCGAATACGCAGTATTTT.

This clonotype was seen more than once but under ten times. The J gene is TRBJ2-2, the V gene TRBV5-1; weak D call: TRBD1 (6 bases). The germline gives CDR1 SGHRS, CDR2 YFSETQ. The V and J ends lost 0 bases and 2 bases respectively, with 11 bases between them. CDR3 length: 16 amino acids. In DNA form, the CDR3 reads TGCGCCAGCAGCTTGGCGGGGACACCAAACACCGGGGAGCTGTTTTTT. Protein sequence: CASSLAGTPNTGELFF.

The table lists this clonotype with a few counts. The rearrangement uses TRBV4-2 and TRBJ2-1, with 7 bases that match TRBD2. This CDR3 spans 17 amino acids. Trimming removed 0 bases from V and 2 bases from J; junction bases left unmatched: 7. Per germline, CDR1 LGHNA and CDR2 YNFKEQ. The CDR3 sequence is CASSQDPVLAAYNEQFF. In nucleotides, the CDR3 is TGTGCCAGCAGCCAAGATCCAGTTCTAGCGGCCTACAATGAGCAGTTCTTC.

This rearrangement joins TRBV5-1 to TRBJ2-3; 12 nucleotides align to TRBD1. V dropped 3 bases and J dropped 2; count of bases not matched to a gene: 7. This CDR3 is 17 amino acids long. The germline V gene encodes CDR1 SGHRS and CDR2 YFSETQ. The CDR3 DNA reads TGCGCCAGCAGCTACGGGGACAGGGGGCTCCTCACAGATACGCAGTATTTT. It specifies CASSYGDRGLLTDTQYF.

This clonotype was counted between two and nine times. This sequence joins TRBV12-3 or TRBV12-4 and TRBJ1-1, with D tentatively TRBD1 (5 bases). The CDR3 covers 13 residues. Trimming left V 7 bases short and J 4 bases short, with 13 bases between. CDR3 in amino acids: CASIRTRSTEAFF. The CDR3 DNA sequence: TGTGCCAGCATTAGGACAAGGAGCACTGAAGCTTTCTTT.

CDR3 sequence (DNA): TGTGCCAGCAGTTACTCTTCCGGGACGACCACCAAGCAGTACTTC. It encodes CASSYSSGTTTKQYF. The chain combines TRBV6-2 or TRBV6-3 with TRBJ2-7; perhaps D is TRBD1 or TRBD2 (5 bases each). Germline V gene data show CDR1 as MNHEY and CDR2 as SVGEGT. The V gene lost 0 bases and the J gene lost 8 bases, with 17 bases spanning the gap. This CDR3 region has 15 residues.

The rearrangement joins TRBV4-1 to TRBJ1-2; D may be TRBD1 (6 bases). V gave up 1 base and J gave up 0 bases, with 12 bases separating them. CDR3 length equals 16 residues. In germline, CDR1 is MGHRA, CDR2 YSYEKL. CDR3 bases: TGCGCCAGCAGCCAAGTGAGACAGGTGGCTAACTATGGCTACACCTTC. This gives the protein CASSQVRQVANYGYTF.

This clonotype was recorded a few times. V is TRBV5-1 and J is TRBJ1-4, with 7 bases lining up with TRBD1. V trimming: 4 bases; J trimming: 8 bases; junction bases outside the gene matches: 8. The CDR3 spans 14 residues. Germline CDR1 SGHRS, CDR2 YFSETQ. Here the CDR3 DNA reads TGCGCCAGCAGCCCCGGGACAGTAAGGGAAAAACTGTTTTTT. The encoded protein is CASSPGTVREKLFF.

This clonotype was counted only a few times. V is TRBV18 and J is TRBJ2-7; TRBD2 is a possible D gene (5 bases). The V and J ends lost 4 bases and 5 bases respectively, with 18 bases between them. The CDR3 is 15 amino acids. Germline V CDR1 and CDR2: KGHSH, LQKENI. The CDR3 reads CASSRKQLVPHEQYF. In DNA, the CDR3 is TGTGCCAGCTCACGGAAACAACTAGTACCCCACGAGCAGTACTTC. Full variable domain (remainder filled in from reference TRBV18 and TRBJ2-7): NAGVMQNPRHLVRRRGQEARLRCSPMKGHSHVYWYRQLPEEGLKFMVYLQKENIIDESGMPKERFSAEFPKEGPSILRIQQVVRGDSAAYFCASSRKQLVPHEQYFGPGTRLTVT.

The chain uses TRBV7-3 and TRBJ2-7; D gene unclear. This CDR3 spans 14 amino acids. Germline CDR1 reads SGHTA; CDR2 reads FQGTGA. Trimming took off 5 bases at V and 5 bases at J, with 16 bases between the two ends. CDR3 loop: CASSPGPQQDEQYF. CDR3 DNA: TGTGCCAGCAGCCCGGGTCCCCAACAAGACGAGCAGTACTTC.

The chain links TRBV6-2 or TRBV6-3 to TRBJ2-1; 11 nucleotides line up with TRBD2. Germline CDR1 is MNHEY and CDR2 is SVGEGT. Unmatched junction bases numbered 8, after V lost 6 bases and J lost 7 bases. This CDR3 spans 15 amino acids. The CDR3 reads CASSRPSGRRNEQFF. The CDR3 DNA reads as TGTGCCAGCAGCCGACCTAGCGGGAGGCGGAATGAGCAGTTCTTC.

The chain uses TRBV12-3 or TRBV12-4 and TRBJ2-5; 15 bases map to TRBD2. V was pared by 0 bases and J by 1 base, with 9 bases of the junction left unmatched. This CDR3 is built from 20 residues. CDR3 protein: CASSLALGLAGGSPQETQYF. The CDR3 region has the DNA TGTGCCAGCAGTTTAGCCCTGGGACTAGCGGGGGGCTCACCCCAAGAGACCCAGTACTTC.

The chain joins TRBV25-1 to TRBJ1-4; tentatively, D is TRBD1 (5 bases). In germline, CDR1 is MGHDK, CDR2 SYGVNS. Trimming removed 8 bases at V and 4 bases at J, with 20 bases between. This CDR3 spans 16 amino acids. The CDR3 nucleotides are TGTGCCAGCCATAGGATTAAGGAACAGGATAATGAAAAACTGTTTTTT. Amino acid sequence: CASHRIKEQDNEKLFF.

The chain is built from TRBV3-1 and TRBJ1-2; D is uncertain. V dropped 4 bases and J dropped 5 bases, with 17 bases sitting between them. Germline CDR1 LGHDT, CDR2 YNNKEL (reference sequence). CDR3 length: 15 residues. CDR3 in DNA: TGTGCCAGCAGCCCGCTCACATCCATCTCATATGGCTACACCTTC. Its translation is CASSPLTSISYGYTF.

The chain has TRBV7-3 and TRBJ2-7, with D uncertain. V dropped 1 base and J dropped 2 bases, with 9 bases sitting between them. This CDR3 region has 14 residues. Germline assignment: CDR1 SGHTA and CDR2 FQGTGA. The CDR3 nucleotides are TGTGCCAGCAGCTTAATGCACGGTACCTACGAGCAGTACTTC. Translation: CASSLMHGTYEQYF. Looking up the rest from reference TRBV7-3 and TRBJ2-7 gives the full variable domain: GAGVSQTPSNKVTEKGKYVELRCDPISGHTALYWYRQSLGQGPEFLIYFQGTGAADDSGLPNDRFFAVRPEGSVSTLKIQRTERGDSAVYLCASSLMHGTYEQYFGPGTRLTVT.

The rearrangement uses TRBV20-1 and TRBJ2-1; 11 bases map to TRBD2. In germline, CDR1 is DFQATT, CDR2 SNEGSKA (reference sequence). The CDR3 runs to 14 residues. The J segment lost 7 bases and the V segment lost 7 bases, leaving 9 bases of the junction unmatched. CDR3 in DNA: TGCAGTGGTAGCGGGGGGGCCCCCAGGAATGAGCAGTTCTTC. Its translation is CSGSGGAPRNEQFF.

The V and J genes are TRBV5-6 and TRBJ2-1; TRBD2 might be the D (6 bases). This CDR3 is built from 14 residues. CDR1 and CDR2 from the germline V gene are SGHDT and YYEEEE. Trimming left V 3 bases short and J 8 bases short, with 15 bases between. The CDR3 loop reads CASSWGWGTHEQFF. As DNA, the CDR3 is TGTGCCAGCAGCTGGGGCTGGGGGACTCATGAGCAGTTCTTC.

The chain has TRBV5-1 and TRBJ1-6; D is uncertain. Germline values: CDR1 SGHRS, CDR2 YFSETQ. Trimming pared 0 bases from V and 5 bases from J, leaving 9 bases between. The CDR3 runs to 15 residues. This chain's CDR3 is CASSLDVSDNSPLHF. CDR3 nucleotides: TGCGCCAGCAGCTTGGACGTTTCTGATAATTCACCCCTCCACTTT.

The chain employs TRBV5-5 and TRBJ2-1, with 10 bases identical to TRBD2. The germline V gene has CDR1 SGHKS and CDR2 YYEKEE (reference sequence). V shed 4 bases, J shed 8 bases, and the junction held 9 bases outside the gene matches. The CDR3 runs 15 residues. CDR3 nucleotides: TGTGCCAGCAGCGGGAGCGGGGGGGCAACATATGAGCAGTTCTTC. It encodes CASSGSGGATYEQFF.

As regards this clonotype: An end of the junction differs from the germline gene, which may be a read error. The V gene is TRBV6-1, the J gene TRBJ1-1, with 7 bases identical to TRBD1. The germline CDR1 and CDR2 sequences are MNHNS and SASEGT. This CDR3 comprises 13 residues. The CDR3 is CASKIQGHTEASF. The CDR3 DNA follows: TGTGCCAGCAAGATACAGGGGCACACTGAAGCTAGCTTT.

This clonotype was seen more than once but under ten times. The rearrangement uses TRBV5-1 and TRBJ1-2; no reliable D call. The V end lost 3 bases, the J end lost 3 bases, and 12 bases lay between the germline ends. The CDR3 has 14 residues. The germline V gene has CDR1 SGHRS and CDR2 YFSETQ. The CDR3 DNA is TGCGCCAGCAGCTCCGTTCCGACATACTATGGCTACACCTTC. Translation: CASSSVPTYYGYTF.